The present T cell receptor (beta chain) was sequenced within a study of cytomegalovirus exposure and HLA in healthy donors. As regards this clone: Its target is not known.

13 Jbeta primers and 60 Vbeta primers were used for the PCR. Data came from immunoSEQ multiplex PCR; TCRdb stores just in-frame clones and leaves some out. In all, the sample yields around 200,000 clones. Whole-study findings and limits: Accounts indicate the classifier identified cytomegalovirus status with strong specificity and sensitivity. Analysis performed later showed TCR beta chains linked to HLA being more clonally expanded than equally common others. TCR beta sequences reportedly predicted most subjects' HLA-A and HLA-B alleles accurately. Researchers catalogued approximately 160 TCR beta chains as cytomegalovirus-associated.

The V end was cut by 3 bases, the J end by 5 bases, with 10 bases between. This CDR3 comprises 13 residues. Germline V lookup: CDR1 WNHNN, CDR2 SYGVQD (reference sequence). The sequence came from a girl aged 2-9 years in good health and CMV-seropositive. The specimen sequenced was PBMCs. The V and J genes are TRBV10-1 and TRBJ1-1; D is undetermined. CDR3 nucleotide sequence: TGCGCCAGCAGTGATAGGGAGAATACTGAAGCTTTCTTT. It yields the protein CASSDRENTEAFF.